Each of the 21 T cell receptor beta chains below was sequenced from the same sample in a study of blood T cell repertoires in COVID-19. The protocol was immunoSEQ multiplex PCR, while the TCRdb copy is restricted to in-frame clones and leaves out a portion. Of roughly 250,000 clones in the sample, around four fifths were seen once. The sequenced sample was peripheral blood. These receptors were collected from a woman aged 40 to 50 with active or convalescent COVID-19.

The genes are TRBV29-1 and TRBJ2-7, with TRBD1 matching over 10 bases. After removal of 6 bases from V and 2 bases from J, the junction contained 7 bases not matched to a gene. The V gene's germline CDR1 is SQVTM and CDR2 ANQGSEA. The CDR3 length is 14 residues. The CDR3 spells CSVAQGQGAYEQYV. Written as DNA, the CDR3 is TGCAGCGTCGCCCAAGGACAGGGGGCCTACGAGCAGTACGTC.

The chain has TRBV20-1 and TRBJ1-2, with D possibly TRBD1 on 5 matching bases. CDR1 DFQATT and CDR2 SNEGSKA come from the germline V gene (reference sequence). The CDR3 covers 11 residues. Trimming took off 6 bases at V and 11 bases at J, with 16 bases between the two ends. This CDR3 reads CSAQGAGWYTF. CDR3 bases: TGCAGTGCCCAAGGGGCAGGGTGGTACACCTTC.

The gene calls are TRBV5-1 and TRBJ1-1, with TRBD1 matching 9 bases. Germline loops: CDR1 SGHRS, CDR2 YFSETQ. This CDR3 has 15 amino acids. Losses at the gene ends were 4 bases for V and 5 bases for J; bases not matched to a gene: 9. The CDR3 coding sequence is TGCGCCAGCAGCGAACAGGGGGCGAGTGGGACTGAAGCTTTCTTT. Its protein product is CASSEQGASGTEAFF.

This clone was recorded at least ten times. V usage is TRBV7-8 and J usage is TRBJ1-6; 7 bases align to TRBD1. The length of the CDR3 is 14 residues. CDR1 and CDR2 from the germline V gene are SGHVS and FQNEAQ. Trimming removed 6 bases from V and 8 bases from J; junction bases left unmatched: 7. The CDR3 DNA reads TGTGCCAGCAGACAACAGGGGCTGGATTCACCCCTCCACTTT. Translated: CASRQQGLDSPLHF. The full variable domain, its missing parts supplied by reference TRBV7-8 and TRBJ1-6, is GAGVSQSPRYKVAKRGQDVALRCDPISGHVSLFWYQQALGQGPEFLTYFQNEAQLDKSGLPSDRFFAERPEGSVSTLKIQRTQQEDSAVYLCASRQQGLDSPLHFGNGTRLTVT.

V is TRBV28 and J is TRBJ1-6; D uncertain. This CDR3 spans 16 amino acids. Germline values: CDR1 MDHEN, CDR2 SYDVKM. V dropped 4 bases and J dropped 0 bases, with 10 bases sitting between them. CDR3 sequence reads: CASSYPSSSYNSPLHF. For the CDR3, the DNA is TGTGCCAGCAGTTATCCATCGAGCTCCTATAATTCACCCCTCCACTTT.

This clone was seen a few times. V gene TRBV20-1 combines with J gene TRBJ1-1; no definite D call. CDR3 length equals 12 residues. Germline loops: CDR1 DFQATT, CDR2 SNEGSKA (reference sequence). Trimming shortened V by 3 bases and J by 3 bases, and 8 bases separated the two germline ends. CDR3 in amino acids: CSASQVDTEAFF. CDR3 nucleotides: TGCAGTGCTAGTCAGGTGGACACTGAAGCTTTCTTT.

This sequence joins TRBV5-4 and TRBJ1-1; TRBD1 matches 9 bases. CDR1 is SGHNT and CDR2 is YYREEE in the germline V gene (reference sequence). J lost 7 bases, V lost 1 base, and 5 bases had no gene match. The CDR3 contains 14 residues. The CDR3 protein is CASSLSGTGLEAFF. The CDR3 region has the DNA TGTGCCAGCAGCTTGAGCGGGACAGGGCTTGAAGCTTTCTTT.

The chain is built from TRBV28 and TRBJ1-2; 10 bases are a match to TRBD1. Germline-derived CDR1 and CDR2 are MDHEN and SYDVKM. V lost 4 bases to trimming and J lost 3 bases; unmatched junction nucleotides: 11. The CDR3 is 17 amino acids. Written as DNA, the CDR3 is TGTGCCAGCAGTTCCATCTATTGGGACAGGGGCTACTATGGCTACACCTTC. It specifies CASSSIYWDRGYYGYTF.

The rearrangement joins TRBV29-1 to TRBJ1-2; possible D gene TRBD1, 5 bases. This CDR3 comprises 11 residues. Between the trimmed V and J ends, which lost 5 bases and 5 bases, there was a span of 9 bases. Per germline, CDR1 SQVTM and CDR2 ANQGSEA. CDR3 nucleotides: TGCAGCGTTTACCGACAGTATGGCTACACCTTC. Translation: CSVYRQYGYTF.

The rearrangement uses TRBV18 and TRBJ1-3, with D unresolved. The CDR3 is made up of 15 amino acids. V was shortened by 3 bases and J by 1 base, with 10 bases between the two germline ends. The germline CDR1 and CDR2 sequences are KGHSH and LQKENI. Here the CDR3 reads CASSPAGRSGNTIYF. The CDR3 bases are TGTGCCAGCTCACCTGCCGGGAGGTCTGGAAACACCATATATTTT.

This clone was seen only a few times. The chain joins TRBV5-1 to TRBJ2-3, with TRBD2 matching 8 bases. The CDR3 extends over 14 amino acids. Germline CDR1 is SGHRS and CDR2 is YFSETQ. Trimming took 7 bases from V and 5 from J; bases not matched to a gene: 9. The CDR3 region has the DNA TGCGCCAGCCGCGGGGGGCCCCAAGGAGATACGCAGTATTTT. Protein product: CASRGGPQGDTQYF.

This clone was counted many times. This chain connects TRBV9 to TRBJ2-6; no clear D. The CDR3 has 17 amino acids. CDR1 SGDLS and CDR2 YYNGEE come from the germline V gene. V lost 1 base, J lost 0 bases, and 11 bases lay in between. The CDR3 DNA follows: TGTGCCAGCAGCGTACACAGTTTCTCCTCTGGGGCCAACGTCCTGACTTTC. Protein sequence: CASSVHSFSSGANVLTF.

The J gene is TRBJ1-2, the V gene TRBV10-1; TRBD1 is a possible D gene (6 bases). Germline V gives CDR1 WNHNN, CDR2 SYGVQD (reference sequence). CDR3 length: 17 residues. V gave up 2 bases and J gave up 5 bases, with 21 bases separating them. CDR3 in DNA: TGCGCCAGCAGTGAGACTACGACAGGCCTTGATATGTATGGCTACACCTTC. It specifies CASSETTTGLDMYGYTF.

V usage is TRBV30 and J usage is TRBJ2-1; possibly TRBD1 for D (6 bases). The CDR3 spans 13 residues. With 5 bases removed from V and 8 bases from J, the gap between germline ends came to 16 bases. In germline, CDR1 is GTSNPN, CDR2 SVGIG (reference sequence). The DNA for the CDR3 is TGTGCCTGGGCAGGGGCGCGGTATGATGAGCAGTTCTTC. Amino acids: CAWAGARYDEQFF.

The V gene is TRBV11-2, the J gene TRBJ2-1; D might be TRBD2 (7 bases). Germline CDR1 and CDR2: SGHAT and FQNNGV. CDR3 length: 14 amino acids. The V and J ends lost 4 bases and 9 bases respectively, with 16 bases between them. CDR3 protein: CASSSLTGGPEQFF. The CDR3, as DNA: TGTGCCAGCAGCTCCTTGACGGGGGGCCCTGAGCAGTTCTTC. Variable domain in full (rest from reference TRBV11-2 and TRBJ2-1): EAGVAQSPRYKIIEKRQSVAFWCNPISGHATLYWYQQILGQGPKLLIQFQNNGVVDDSQLPKDRFSAERLKGVDSTLKIQPAKLEDSAVYLCASSSLTGGPEQFFGPGTRLTVL.

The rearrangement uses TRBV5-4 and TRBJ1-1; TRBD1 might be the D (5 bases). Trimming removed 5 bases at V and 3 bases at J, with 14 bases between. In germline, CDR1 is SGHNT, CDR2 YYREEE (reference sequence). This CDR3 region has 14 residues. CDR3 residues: CASRSGRRDTEAFF. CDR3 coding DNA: TGTGCCAGCAGATCAGGGAGGAGGGACACTGAAGCTTTCTTT.

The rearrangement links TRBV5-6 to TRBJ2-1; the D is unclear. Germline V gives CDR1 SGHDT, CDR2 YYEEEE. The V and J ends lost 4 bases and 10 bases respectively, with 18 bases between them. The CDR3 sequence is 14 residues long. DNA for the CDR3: TGTGCCAGCAGCCCAGCGATTTTGGAACACGAGCAGTTCTTC. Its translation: CASSPAILEHEQFF.

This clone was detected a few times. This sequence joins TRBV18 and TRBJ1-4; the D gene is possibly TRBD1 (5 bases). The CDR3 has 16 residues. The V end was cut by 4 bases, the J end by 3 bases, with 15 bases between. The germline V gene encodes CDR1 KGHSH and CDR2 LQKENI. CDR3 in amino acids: CASSRIDSFANEKLFF. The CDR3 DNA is TGTGCCAGCTCACGCATCGACAGCTTTGCTAATGAAAAACTGTTTTTT.

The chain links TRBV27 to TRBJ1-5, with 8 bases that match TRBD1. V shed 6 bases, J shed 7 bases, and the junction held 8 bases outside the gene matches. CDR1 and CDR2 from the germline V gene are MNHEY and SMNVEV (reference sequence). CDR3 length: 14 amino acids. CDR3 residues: CASSHRTGLQPQHF. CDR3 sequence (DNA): TGTGCCAGCAGCCATAGGACAGGGCTACAGCCCCAGCATTTT.

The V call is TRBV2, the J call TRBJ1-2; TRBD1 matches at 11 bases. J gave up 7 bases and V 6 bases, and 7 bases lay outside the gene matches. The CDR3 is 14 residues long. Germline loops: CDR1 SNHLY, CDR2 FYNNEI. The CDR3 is CASSEGQGVGGYTF. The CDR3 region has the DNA TGTGCCAGCAGCGAGGGACAGGGGGTAGGTGGCTACACCTTC. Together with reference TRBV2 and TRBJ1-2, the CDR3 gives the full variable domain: EPEVTQTPSHQVTQMGQEVILRCVPISNHLYFYWYRQILGQKVEFLVSFYNNEISEKSEIFDDQFSVERPDGSNFTLKIRSTKLEDSAMYFCASSEGQGVGGYTFGSGTRLTVV.

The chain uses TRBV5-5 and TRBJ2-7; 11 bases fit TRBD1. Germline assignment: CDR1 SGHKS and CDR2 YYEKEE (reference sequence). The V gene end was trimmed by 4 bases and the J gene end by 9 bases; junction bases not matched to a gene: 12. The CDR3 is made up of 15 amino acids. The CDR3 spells CASSQGTGGLEGQYV. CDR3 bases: TGTGCCAGCAGCCAGGGGACAGGGGGGCTTGAGGGGCAGTACGTC.